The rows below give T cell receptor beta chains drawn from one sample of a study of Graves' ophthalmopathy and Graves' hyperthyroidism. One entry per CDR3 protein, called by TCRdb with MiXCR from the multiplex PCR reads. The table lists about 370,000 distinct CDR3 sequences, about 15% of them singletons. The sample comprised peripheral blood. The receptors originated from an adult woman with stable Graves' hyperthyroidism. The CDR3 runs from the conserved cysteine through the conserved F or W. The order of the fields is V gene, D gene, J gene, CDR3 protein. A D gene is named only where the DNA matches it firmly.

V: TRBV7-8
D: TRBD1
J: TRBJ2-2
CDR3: CASSPYRGNTGELFF

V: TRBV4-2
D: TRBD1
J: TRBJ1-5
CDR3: CASSQGAGGDQPQHF

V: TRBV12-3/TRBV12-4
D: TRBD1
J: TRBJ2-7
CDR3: CASSFGDRGEQYF

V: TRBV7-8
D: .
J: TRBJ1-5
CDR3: CASSKAGHNQPQHF

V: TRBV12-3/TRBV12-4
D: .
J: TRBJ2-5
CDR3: CASSLERWETQYF

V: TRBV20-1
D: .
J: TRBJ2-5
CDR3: CSAREFGGETQYF

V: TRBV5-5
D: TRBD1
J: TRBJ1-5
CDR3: CASSLEGQGDQPQHF

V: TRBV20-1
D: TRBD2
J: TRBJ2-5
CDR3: CSARSISGGEQETQYF

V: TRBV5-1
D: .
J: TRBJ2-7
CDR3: CASCQTGLLSYEQYF

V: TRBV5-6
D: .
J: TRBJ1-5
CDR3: CASSPIESAQHF

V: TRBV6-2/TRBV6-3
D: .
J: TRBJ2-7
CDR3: CASSYAAGVYEQYF

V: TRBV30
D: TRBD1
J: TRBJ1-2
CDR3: CAWNRDRPYGYTF

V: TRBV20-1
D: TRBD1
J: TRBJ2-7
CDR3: CSARSNRQGAEEQYF

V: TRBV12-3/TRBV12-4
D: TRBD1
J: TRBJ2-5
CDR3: CASSSDRVRIETQYF

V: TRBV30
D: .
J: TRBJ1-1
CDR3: CAWSPGGPGAFF

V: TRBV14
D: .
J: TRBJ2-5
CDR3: CASSQRQETQYF

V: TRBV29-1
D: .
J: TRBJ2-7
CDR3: CSVEDGPYEQYF

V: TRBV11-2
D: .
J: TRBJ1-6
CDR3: CASSWAGYNSPLHF

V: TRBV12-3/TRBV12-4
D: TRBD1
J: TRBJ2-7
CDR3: CASSTGTGMNEQYF

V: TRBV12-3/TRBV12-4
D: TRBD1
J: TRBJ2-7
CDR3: CASSPTEQGSYEQYF

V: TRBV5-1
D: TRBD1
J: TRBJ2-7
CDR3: CASTAGTGSYEQYF

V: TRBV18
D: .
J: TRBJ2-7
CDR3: CASSPGQYEQYF

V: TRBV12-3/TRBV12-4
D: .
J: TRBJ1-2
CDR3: CASSDGGRDYGYTF

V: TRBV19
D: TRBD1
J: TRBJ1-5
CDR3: CASSIGTVLNQPQHF

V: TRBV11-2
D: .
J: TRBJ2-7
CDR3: CASSLIGLAGPPYEQYF

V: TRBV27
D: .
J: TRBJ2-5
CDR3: CASSPEDSFEETQYF

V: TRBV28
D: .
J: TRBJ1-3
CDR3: CASSSRTHITGNTIYF

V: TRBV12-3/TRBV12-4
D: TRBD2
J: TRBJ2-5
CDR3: CASRPDSTWGLAGGQDTQYF

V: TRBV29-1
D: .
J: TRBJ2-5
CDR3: CSANREETQYF

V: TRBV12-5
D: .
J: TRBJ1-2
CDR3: CASGPQPPLYGYTF

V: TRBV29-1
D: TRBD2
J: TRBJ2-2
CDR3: CSVRYTGTSGSRGELFF

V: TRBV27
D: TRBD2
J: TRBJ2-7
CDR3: CASRPTSGIHEQYF

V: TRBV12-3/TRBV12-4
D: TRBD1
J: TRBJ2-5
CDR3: CASRKGGDETQYF

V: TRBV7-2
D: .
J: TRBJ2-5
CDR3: CASSLDGRVETQYF

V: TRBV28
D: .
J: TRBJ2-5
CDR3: CASSLSQRGETQYF

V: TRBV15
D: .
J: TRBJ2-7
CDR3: CATSRDRAKGGQYF

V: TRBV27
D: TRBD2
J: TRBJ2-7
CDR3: CASSPGLAGLRGEQYF

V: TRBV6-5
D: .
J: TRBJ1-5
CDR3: CASSYGRGEPQHF

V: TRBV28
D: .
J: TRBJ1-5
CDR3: CASSAPEGLNQPQHF

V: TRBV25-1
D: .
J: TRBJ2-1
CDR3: CASSPPGTLNNEQFF

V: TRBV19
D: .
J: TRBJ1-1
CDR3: CASSILAGVVTEAFF

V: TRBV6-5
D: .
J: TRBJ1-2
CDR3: CASSYELGYAYGYTF

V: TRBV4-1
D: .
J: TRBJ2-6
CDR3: CASSQGGVASGANVLTF

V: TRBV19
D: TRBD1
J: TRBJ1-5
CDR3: CASSIRQGLSNQPQHF

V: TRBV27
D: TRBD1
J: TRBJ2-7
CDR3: CASRPGTGAYEQYF

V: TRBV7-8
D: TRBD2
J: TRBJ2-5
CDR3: CASRPGGWTQETQYF

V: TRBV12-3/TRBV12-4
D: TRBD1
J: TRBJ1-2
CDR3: CASSQPRQGYYGYTF

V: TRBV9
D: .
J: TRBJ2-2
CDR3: CASSVGHFTGELFF

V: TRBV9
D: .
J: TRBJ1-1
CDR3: CASSETEWDTEAFF

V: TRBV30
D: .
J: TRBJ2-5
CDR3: CAWIDLGETQYF

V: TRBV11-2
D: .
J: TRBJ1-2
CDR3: CASSLDRGQEANYGYTF

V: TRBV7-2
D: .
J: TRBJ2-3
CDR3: CASSAYARVDTQYF

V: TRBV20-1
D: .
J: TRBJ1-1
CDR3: CSARSAERVLFGTEAFF

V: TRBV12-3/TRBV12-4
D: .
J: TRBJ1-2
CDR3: CASSSSGRLAPNYGYTF

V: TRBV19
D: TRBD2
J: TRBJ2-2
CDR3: CASSSGLAGVDTGELFF

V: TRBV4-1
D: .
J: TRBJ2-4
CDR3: CASSVEWWAKNIQYF

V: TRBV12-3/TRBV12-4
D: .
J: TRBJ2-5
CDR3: CASSGTNAYQETQYF

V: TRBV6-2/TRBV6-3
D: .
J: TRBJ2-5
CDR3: CASSFVRFMEETQYF

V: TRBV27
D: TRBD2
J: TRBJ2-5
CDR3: CASKVAGGPLETQYF

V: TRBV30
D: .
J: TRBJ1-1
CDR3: CAWSPDPYTEAFF